The 19 T cell receptor beta chains reported below all come from one sample, sequenced in a study of patients and donors after allogeneic stem cell transplantation. From the RT-PCR reads, TCRdb called clonotypes with MiXCR, one entry per CDR3 protein. The sample has about 960,000 distinct CDR3 sequences; roughly 17% are singletons. Input material: blood, either unsorted or a sorted T cell fraction (not recorded which). These receptors came from a human donor who was either an allogeneic HSCT recipient or a stem cell or donor lymphocyte infusion donor (not recorded which). It is not recorded whose cells these are; they may come from a transplant donor.

This clonotype has only a few counts. The chain links TRBV7-8 to TRBJ2-3, with 10 bases lining up with TRBD2. Germline CDR1 and CDR2: SGHVS and FQNEAQ. V lost 6 bases, J lost 5 bases, and 8 bases stayed unmatched. This CDR3 spans 15 amino acids. The CDR3 coding sequence is TGTGCCAGCAGTCTGAGCGGGGGGGCAAGAGATACGCAGTATTTT. Encoded protein: CASSLSGGARDTQYF.

The chain recombines TRBV7-2 with TRBJ1-6; D gene uncertain. Germline CDR1 and CDR2: SGHTA and FQGNSA. V lost 2 bases, J lost 9 bases, and 17 bases lay in between. The CDR3 consists of 16 residues. The CDR3 region has the DNA TGTGCCAGCAGCTTATACCCCTCGGGCAAGGGTTCACCCCTCCACTTT. The encoded protein is CASSLYPSGKGSPLHF. The full variable domain, its missing parts supplied by reference TRBV7-2 and TRBJ1-6, is GAGVSQSPSNKVTEKGKDVELRCDPISGHTALYWYRQSLGQGLEFLIYFQGNSAPDKSGLPSDRFSAERTGGSVSTLTIQRTQQEDSAVYLCASSLYPSGKGSPLHFGNGTRLTVT.

This clonotype was seen a handful of times. The V gene is TRBV4-3, the J gene TRBJ2-1, with 12 positions matching TRBD2. After removal of 1 base from V and 7 bases from J, the junction contained 8 bases not matched to a gene. This CDR3 is 17 amino acids long. CDR1 is LGHNA, CDR2 YSLEER, per germline. CDR3 nucleotide sequence: TGCGCCAGCAGCCAAGGGCTAGCGGGGGGGCGAGGAAATGAGCAGTTCTTC. As protein: CASSQGLAGGRGNEQFF.

This chain joins TRBV5-1 and TRBJ2-3; TRBD1 matches at 10 bases. The CDR3 runs to 16 residues. Germline V gene data show CDR1 as SGHRS and CDR2 as YFSETQ. V dropped 2 bases and J dropped 0; count of bases not matched to a gene: 3. The CDR3 DNA sequence: TGCGCCAGCAGCTTAAAGGGACAGGGGAGCACAGATACGCAGTATTTT. It codes for CASSLKGQGSTDTQYF.

The chain is built from TRBV12-3 or TRBV12-4 and TRBJ2-6; tentative D call: TRBD1 (5 bases). This CDR3 has 14 residues. Trimming left V 10 bases short and J 0 bases short, with 10 bases between. This CDR3 reads CATDGASGANVLTF. CDR3 DNA sequence: TGTGCCACCGATGGGGCCTCTGGGGCCAACGTCCTGACTTTC.

The table lists this clonotype with a few counts. This chain uses TRBV6-2 or TRBV6-3 with TRBJ1-4, with 9 bases identical to TRBD1. Per germline, CDR1 MNHEY and CDR2 SVGEGT. This CDR3 is built from 14 residues. V was pared by 6 bases and J by 8 bases, with 7 bases of the junction left unmatched. The CDR3 nucleotides are TGTGCCAGCAGAGAAGGGACAGGGTGGGAAAAACTGTTTTTT. This codes for CASREGTGWEKLFF.

The J gene is TRBJ2-7, the V gene TRBV27, with D perhaps matching TRBD2 (7 bases). The CDR3 spans 15 residues. Germline CDR1 MNHEY, CDR2 SMNVEV (reference sequence). Trimming removed 3 bases at V and 2 bases at J, with 14 bases between. The CDR3 loop reads CASSFFGGAAYEQYF. The CDR3 DNA is TGTGCCAGCAGTTTTTTTGGGGGGGCCGCCTACGAGCAGTACTTC.

This clonotype was counted a few times. The chain joins TRBV7-2 to TRBJ2-1; the match to TRBD2 covers 10 bases. The CDR3 sequence is 15 residues long. Germline trimming cut 7 bases from V and 7 bases from J; bases unmatched to any gene: 10. The germline gives CDR1 SGHTA, CDR2 FQGNSA. The CDR3 region is CASNTVAGGVNEQFF. CDR3 nucleotides: TGTGCCAGCAACACTGTAGCGGGAGGCGTAAATGAGCAGTTCTTC.

This clonotype was counted a few times. The chain is built from TRBV20-1 and TRBJ2-7; a possible D gene is TRBD2 (5 bases). The germline CDR1 and CDR2 sequences are DFQATT and SNEGSKA (reference sequence). Trimming removed 4 bases at V and 2 bases at J, with 12 bases between. The CDR3 sequence is 13 residues long. The CDR3 coding sequence is TGCAGTGCTATTTCCGGGATGCCCTACGAGCAGTACTTC. It translates to CSAISGMPYEQYF.

Here the CDR3 reads CASSPGPPGYEQFF. In DNA, the CDR3 is TGTGCCAGCAGTCCAGGCCCTCCTGGGTATGAGCAGTTCTTC. V gene TRBV12-3 or TRBV12-4 combines with J gene TRBJ2-1; D is undetermined. The CDR3 sequence is 14 residues long. Between the trimmed V and J ends, which lost 5 bases and 8 bases, there was a span of 16 bases.

The chain has TRBV12-3 or TRBV12-4 and TRBJ2-4; D is perhaps TRBD2 (5 bases). The V gene lost 6 bases and the J gene lost 0 bases, with 9 bases spanning the gap. The CDR3 contains 14 residues. CDR3 amino acids: CASRAGGAKNIQYF. The CDR3 DNA follows: TGTGCCAGCAGGGCCGGAGGAGCCAAAAACATTCAGTACTTC.

This clonotype was observed many times. The V call is TRBV12-5, the J call TRBJ2-3, with TRBD1 identical over 10 bases. Trimming removed 7 bases from V and 4 bases from J; junction bases left unmatched: 11. The CDR3 contains 16 residues. CDR1 LGHNT and CDR2 FRNRAP come from the germline V gene. The DNA for the CDR3 is TGTGCTAGTGCCCCCGGGACAGGGGTGATTGCAGATACGCAGTATTTT. Its protein product is CASAPGTGVIADTQYF. The full variable domain, its missing parts supplied by reference TRBV12-5 and TRBJ2-3, is DARVTQTPRHKVTEMGQEVTMRCQPILGHNTVFWYRQTMMQGLELLAYFRNRAPLDDSGMPKDRFSAEMPDATLATLKIQPSEPRDSAVYFCASAPGTGVIADTQYFGPGTRLTVL.

On this clonotype: The DNA is left out, because the CDR3 cannot be placed on it with certainty; the CDR3 is given as TCRdb lists it. The genes are TRBV27 and TRBJ1-2; the DNA was not compared with TRBD1, the D call given in the table. The germline CDR1 and CDR2 sequences are MNHEY and SMNVEV (reference sequence). The CDR3 extends over 17 residues, inclusive of both ends. The CDR3 spells CASSSSGQGATNYGYTF.

In its sample, this clonotype was seen a few times. The chain couples TRBV10-3 to TRBJ2-7; TRBD2 matches at 8 bases. Germline V gene lookup returns CDR1 ENHRY and CDR2 SYGVKD. There are 14 residues in the CDR3. V was pared by 6 bases and J by 2 bases, with 6 bases of the junction left unmatched. The CDR3 DNA sequence: TGTGCCATCAGCTTAGCGGGACCTACCTACGAGCAGTACTTC. This codes for CAISLAGPTYEQYF.

This clonotype was found a few times. The chain uses TRBV10-3 and TRBJ2-7; maybe TRBD2 (6 bases). CDR1 is ENHRY, CDR2 SYGVKD, per germline. Trimming shortened V by 2 bases and J by 1 base, and 15 bases separated the two germline ends. The CDR3 runs to 16 residues. CDR3 in DNA: TGTGCCATCAGTGAGGGGGCTGGGGGGATATCCTACGAGCAGTACTTC. This encodes CAISEGAGGISYEQYF.

Points on this clonotype: At one end, the junction sequence differs from germline, possibly due to a read error. The chain employs TRBV9 and TRBJ1-1, with a weak D call TRBD1 (6 bases). Germline V gene data show CDR1 as SGDLS and CDR2 as YYNGEE. This CDR3 comprises 14 residues. CDR3 sequence reads: CTSSLGTPNSEAFF. The CDR3 nucleotides are TGTACCAGCAGCCTCGGGACACCCAACAGTGAAGCTTTCTTT.

There are a few counts of this clonotype. This chain connects TRBV10-3 to TRBJ2-3; possibly TRBD2 for D (5 bases). Germline V gene lookup returns CDR1 ENHRY and CDR2 SYGVKD. Deletions cut 2 bases from V and 1 base from J, with 13 bases between. The CDR3 covers 16 residues. The DNA of the CDR3 is TGTGCCATCAGTGAGGGACCTGTAGCGCGCACAGATACGCAGTATTTT. This encodes CAISEGPVARTDTQYF.

The chain couples TRBV7-3 to TRBJ2-1, with D possibly being TRBD1 (6 bases). Trimming pared 2 bases from V and 4 bases from J, leaving 12 bases between. This CDR3 has 15 residues. Per the germline V gene, CDR1 is SGHTA and CDR2 is FQGTGA. The DNA for the CDR3 is TGTGCCAGCAGCTTAGCGGACAGTCTTTACAATGAGCAGTTCTTC. Translated, it gives CASSLADSLYNEQFF. The full variable domain, completed using reference TRBV7-3 and TRBJ2-1, is GAGVSQTPSNKVTEKGKYVELRCDPISGHTALYWYRQSLGQGPEFLIYFQGTGAADDSGLPNDRFFAVRPEGSVSTLKIQRTERGDSAVYLCASSLADSLYNEQFFGPGTRLTVL.

The V gene is TRBV20-1, the J gene TRBJ2-1, with D possibly matching TRBD1 (5 bases). This CDR3 contains 12 residues. Between the trimmed V and J ends, which lost 3 bases and 8 bases, there was a span of 11 bases. The germline V gene encodes CDR1 DFQATT and CDR2 SNEGSKA (reference sequence). CDR3 DNA sequence: TGCAGTGCTAGTACAGGCCGGGATGAGCAGTTCTTC. Translation gives CSASTGRDEQFF.